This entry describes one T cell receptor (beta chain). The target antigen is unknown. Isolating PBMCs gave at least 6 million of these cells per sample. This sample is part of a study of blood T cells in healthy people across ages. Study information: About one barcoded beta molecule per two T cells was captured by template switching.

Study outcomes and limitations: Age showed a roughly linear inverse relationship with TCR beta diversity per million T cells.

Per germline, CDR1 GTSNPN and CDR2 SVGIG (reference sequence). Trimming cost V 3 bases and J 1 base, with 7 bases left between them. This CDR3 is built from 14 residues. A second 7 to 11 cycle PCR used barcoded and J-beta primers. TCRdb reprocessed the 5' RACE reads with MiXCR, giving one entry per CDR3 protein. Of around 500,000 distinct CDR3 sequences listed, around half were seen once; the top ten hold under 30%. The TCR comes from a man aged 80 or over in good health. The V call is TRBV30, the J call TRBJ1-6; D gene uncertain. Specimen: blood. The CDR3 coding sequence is TGTGCCTGGAGAGCTGGATCCTATAATTCACCCCTCCACTTT. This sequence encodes CAWRAGSYNSPLHF.